This T cell receptor beta chain was identified in a study of cytomegalovirus exposure and HLA in healthy donors. Study-level results: Researchers counted roughly 160 TCR beta chains as cytomegalovirus-associated. A cluster of highly shared sequence variants was likely a sequencing artifact.

Researchers ran the PCR with 60 Vbeta and 13 Jbeta primers. Data came from immunoSEQ multiplex PCR; TCRdb stores just in-frame clones and leaves some out. The table lists 150,000 to 200,000 clones, 84% of them singletons. Trimming stripped 1 base from V and 2 bases from J, with 12 bases between. Germline CDR1 is SGDLS and CDR2 is YYNGEE. The CDR3 is 15 amino acids. As for this clone: Its antigen is unknown.

The chain links TRBV9 to TRBJ1-1, with D perhaps TRBD1 (6 bases). The sequenced material came from PBMCs. This receptor was taken from a girl under 18 in good health and CMV-seropositive. The DNA for the CDR3 is TGTGCCAGCAGCGTACAGGGACAAATAAACACTGAAGCTTTCTTT. This sequence encodes CASSVQGQINTEAFF.